The source of this T cell receptor (beta chain) is a study of metastatic and nonmetastatic thyroid tumors (dated by TCRdb to 2018 to 2020). Context from the whole study: For patients with malignant and with benign thyroid disease, the researchers compared repertoires between peripheral blood samples and tumor or nodule tissue samples. What the authors observed across the whole study: TCR beta diversity was reported as significantly higher in malignant tumors than in benign nodules, in both blood and tumor samples.

The cysteine opens and the phenylalanine closes a CDR3 of 16 amino acids. The retained sequence is limited to the CDR3, 48 bases, with the frame set at the first base. V is trimmed back by 3 bases and J by 1 base, and the junction contains 9 bases that no gene match accounts for. The germline V gene sets CDR1 to SGHRS and CDR2 to YFSETQ. No patient had received any treatment before thyroid surgery. Using T-cell receptor beta sequencing, the researchers looked back retrospectively at clinical samples from patients, gathered between about 2011 and 2019. Receptor amplification or capture employed PCR. TCRdb records Illumina HiSeq 4000 as the sequencer. High-throughput sequencing was used to profile the TCR beta-chain CDR3 region of each patient. The original methods were these. A classifier to discriminate distant-metastatic papillary thyroid cancer patients was built from CDR3 differences across clinicopathological groups. Repertoire diversity was assessed with the Shannon index, and tumor-blood repertoire similarity with the Morisita-Horn index. The raw public reads went through TCRdb reprocessing: fastp at Q25, MiXCR clone calling, in-frame beta chains kept. These V and J calls rely on TCRdb rather than the paper's analysis. Across this sample there are around 20,000 clones, with around 28% seen only once. The top ten clones comprise approximately 25% of the sample.

Worth noting for this clone: Its antigen is still unknown. No base-level quality is on record; no much larger clone is a single base apart.

In this chain, TRBV5-1 is recombined with TRBJ1-1; 7 of the junction bases match TRBD1. The sequence came from a male donor with papillary thyroid cancer or a benign thyroid nodule (not recorded which). Some clones in this sample may be carry-over from other donors' samples. The sequencing input was tumor tissue. CDR3 loop: CASSWAIGTENTEAFF. At the DNA level, the sequence is TGCGCCAGCAGCTGGGCCATCGGGACAGAGAACACTGAAGCTTTCTTT.